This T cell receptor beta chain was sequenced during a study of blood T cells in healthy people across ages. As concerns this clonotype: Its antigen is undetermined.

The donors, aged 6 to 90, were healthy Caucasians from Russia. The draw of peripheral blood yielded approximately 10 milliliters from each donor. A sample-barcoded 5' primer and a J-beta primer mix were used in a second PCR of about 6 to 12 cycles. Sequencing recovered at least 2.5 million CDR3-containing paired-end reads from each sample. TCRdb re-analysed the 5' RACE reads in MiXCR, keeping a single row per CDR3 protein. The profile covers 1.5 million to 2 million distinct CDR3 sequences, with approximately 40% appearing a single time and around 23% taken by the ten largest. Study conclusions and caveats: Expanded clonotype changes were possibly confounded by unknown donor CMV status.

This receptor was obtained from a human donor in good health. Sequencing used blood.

CDR3 residues: CASSHGTPLGNYGYTF. The DNA of the CDR3 is TGTGCCAGCAGCCACGGGACGCCTCTTGGGAACTATGGCTACACCTTC. J is TRBJ1-2 and V is TRBV5-5, with TRBD1 as a possible D gene (5 bases). This CDR3 contains 16 residues. Per germline, CDR1 SGHKS and CDR2 YYEKEE (reference sequence). V was trimmed by 4 bases and J by 2 bases, leaving 18 bases between them.